The next 2 T cell receptor beta chains were all read from a single sample in a study of glioma-infiltrating T cells. The iRepertoire nested amplicon-rescue multiplex PCR amplified TCR alpha and beta CDR3s from RNA. One entry per CDR3 protein results from TCRdb running MiXCR on the multiplex PCR reads. The sample lists 160,000 or so distinct CDR3 sequences; 43% were seen once. Sequencing input: glioma tissue, nonneoplastic brain tissue, or PBMCs (not recorded which). The receptor source for this set is a human donor with low-grade glioma or glioblastoma, undergoing nonglioma brain surgery, or in good health (not recorded which).

Of note for this clonotype: This may stem from a read error, because a much larger clone lies one nucleotide away. The chain carries TRBV12-3 or TRBV12-4 and TRBJ1-1; D is undetermined. The CDR3 length is 14 residues. V was cut by 3 bases and J by 3 bases, with 11 bases left in between. The CDR3: CASSFYEEDTEAFF. CDR3 DNA sequence: TGTGCCAGCAGTTTTTACGAGGAAGACACTGAAGCTTTCTTT.

The chain carries TRBV5-4 and TRBJ2-1; a possible D gene is TRBD2 (5 bases). Germline V gives CDR1 SGHNT, CDR2 YYREEE (reference sequence). The CDR3 is 14 residues long. V lost 2 bases and J 6 bases, leaving 12 bases between the germline ends. The chain's CDR3 is CASSFSTGINEQFF. The CDR3 coding sequence is TGTGCCAGCAGCTTCTCGACGGGAATCAATGAGCAGTTCTTC.